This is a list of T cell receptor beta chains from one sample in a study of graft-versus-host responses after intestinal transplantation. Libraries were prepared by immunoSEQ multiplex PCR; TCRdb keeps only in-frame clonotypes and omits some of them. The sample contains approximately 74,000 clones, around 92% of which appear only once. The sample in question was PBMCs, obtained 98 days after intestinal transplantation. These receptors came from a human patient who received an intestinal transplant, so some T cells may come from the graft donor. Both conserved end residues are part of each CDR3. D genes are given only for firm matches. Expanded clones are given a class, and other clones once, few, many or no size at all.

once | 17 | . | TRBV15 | CATSRDVGPGGANVLTF
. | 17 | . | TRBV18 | CASSPPRRGVQNTEAFF
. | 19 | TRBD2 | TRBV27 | CASSLGLAGRTSSTDTQYF
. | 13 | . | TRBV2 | CASSESPNTEAFF
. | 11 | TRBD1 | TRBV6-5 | CASRQGYEQFF
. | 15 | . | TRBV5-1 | CASSLGAPPYNEQFF
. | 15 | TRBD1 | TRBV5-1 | CASSYGQGDNSPLHF
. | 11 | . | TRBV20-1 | CTPWEDTEAFF
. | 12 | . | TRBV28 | CASGTTDYGYTF
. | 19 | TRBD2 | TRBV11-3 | CASSSFTGTSGNGGNEQFF
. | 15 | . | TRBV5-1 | CASSPMTEMNTEAFF
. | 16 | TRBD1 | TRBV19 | CASSIFWTGGVEPQHF
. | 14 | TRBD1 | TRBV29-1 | CSVEESGQGNGYTF
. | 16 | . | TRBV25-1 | CASSDREDPGANVLTF
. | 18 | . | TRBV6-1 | CASSEADFWQAQSYEQYF
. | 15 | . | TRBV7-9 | CASSLAGTPSYEQYF
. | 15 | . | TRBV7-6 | CASSISGSSYNEQFF
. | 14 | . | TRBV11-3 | CASSLGWGSDEQFF
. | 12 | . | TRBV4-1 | CASSQELNEQFF
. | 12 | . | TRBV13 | CASSNAYNEQFF
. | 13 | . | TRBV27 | CASSLGATYEQYF
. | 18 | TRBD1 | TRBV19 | CASSIGKTRQGTNEKLFF
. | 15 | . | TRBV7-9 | CASSLDSDSSSGYTF
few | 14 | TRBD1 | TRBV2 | CASSDWQGAYEQYF
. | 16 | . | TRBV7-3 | CASSLLEGGPIQEQFF
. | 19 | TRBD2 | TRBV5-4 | CASSLPTSGRAWGTDTQYF
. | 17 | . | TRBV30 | CAWSPRGDWEWSTEAFF
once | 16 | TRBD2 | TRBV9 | CASSVSSGSRTGELFF
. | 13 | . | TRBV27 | CASSFQGGNEQFF
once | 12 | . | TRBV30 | CAWSAGVNEQFF
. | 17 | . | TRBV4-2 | CASSQDITGSSNYEQFF
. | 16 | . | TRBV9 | CASSVRGGLMGDEQYF
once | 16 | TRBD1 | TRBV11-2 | CASSWDRVATNEKLFF
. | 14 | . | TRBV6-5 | CASSPGQGADTQYF
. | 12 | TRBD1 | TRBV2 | CASSTGGNEQFF
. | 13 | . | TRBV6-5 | CASSPQAYTEAFF
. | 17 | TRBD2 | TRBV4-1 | CASSQDEGGGRYYEQYF
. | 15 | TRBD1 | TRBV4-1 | CASSLQGTTGDTIYF
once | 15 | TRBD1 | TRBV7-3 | CASSPGTGVGNEQFF
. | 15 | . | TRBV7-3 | CASSLRQGSNYGYTF
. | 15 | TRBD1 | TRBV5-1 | CASRNSGDRVHEQYF
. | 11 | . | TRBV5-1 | CASSLEGGYTF
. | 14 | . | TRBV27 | CASSPVSGPYEQYF
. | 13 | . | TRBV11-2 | CASSQTTVYEQYF
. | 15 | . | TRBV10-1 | CASSADRMWTGELFF
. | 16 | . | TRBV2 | CASSEIRRTVNEKLFF
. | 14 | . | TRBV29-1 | CSVLGTFNTGELFF
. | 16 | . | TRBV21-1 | CASSKRGEVGHTEAFF